This T cell receptor (beta chain) comes out of a study of T cells in Graves' hyperthyroidism and ophthalmopathy. As for the study in general: Prior to any treatment, at the point of initial diagnosis, peripheral blood was collected. Findings and limits, study-wide: The model's output predicted ophthalmopathy at a median of about 6.5 months prior to onset. Most thyroid clonotypes expanded above 0.001 appeared in blood too.

The CDR3 regions of TCR beta were amplified from RNA transcripts. During a first-round RT-PCR of the TCR CDR3, the HTBI primer set was used. One entry per CDR3 protein results from TCRdb running MiXCR on the multiplex PCR reads. The sample consists of roughly 380,000 distinct CDR3 sequences, roughly 14% of them appearing once. A remark on this clonotype: Its antigen is unidentified.

The CDR3 loop spans 14 amino acids. CDR1 is MRHNA, CDR2 SNTAGT, per germline. V shed 5 bases and J shed 4 bases, with 12 bases lying between them. The sequence was collected from a young man with Graves' hyperthyroidism that later progressed to Graves' ophthalmopathy. The rearrangement joins TRBV6-4 to TRBJ2-1; the D gene is possibly TRBD2 (5 bases). Specimen: blood. The CDR3 nucleotides are TGTGCCAGCAGTCTACTACGGGGATACAATGAGCAGTTCTTC. This sequence encodes CASSLLRGYNEQFF.